Below are 22 T cell receptor beta chains sequenced from a single sample in a study of identical twins. Each CDR3 protein is one row after TCRdb ran MiXCR on the 5' RACE reads. The repertoire holds hundreds of thousands of distinct CDR3 sequences, with 6% to 8% as singletons. The same sample was also used in a study of yellow fever vaccine responses in identical twins.

The specimen sequenced was CD8+ T cells sorted from blood. The source is a woman aged 18-29 years in good health.

This clonotype was detected only a few times. The chain uses TRBV7-9 and TRBJ2-7; 9 bases align to TRBD2. The length of the CDR3 is 15 residues. The V gene end was trimmed by 8 bases and the J gene end by 4 bases; junction bases not matched to a gene: 12. The germline V gene has CDR1 SEHNR and CDR2 FQNEAQ (reference sequence). CDR3 residues: CASSPPASGIYEQYF. The DNA for the CDR3 is TGTGCCAGCTCCCCCCCGGCTAGCGGGATTTACGAGCAGTACTTC.

In DNA, the CDR3 is TGTGCCACCAGTGATTTGCGCCCAGCGGAGGACCAAGAGACCCAGTACTTC. Encoded protein: CATSDLRPAEDQETQYF. The V gene is TRBV24-1, the J gene TRBJ2-5, with D perhaps TRBD2 (5 bases). CDR3 length: 17 residues. Deletions cut 0 bases from V and 0 bases from J, with 13 bases between. Germline V gene lookup returns CDR1 KGHDR and CDR2 SFDVKD.

This clonotype was found many times. V and J are TRBV12-3 or TRBV12-4 and TRBJ2-1; D uncertain. The ends were cut back, 3 bases at V and 2 bases at J, with 2 bases in the middle. The CDR3 runs to 12 residues. CDR3 sequence (DNA): TGTGCCAGCAGTTTGACCTACAATGAGCAGTTCTTC. Translating gives CASSLTYNEQFF.

There are many counts of this clonotype. The V call is TRBV29-1, the J call TRBJ1-1, with D possibly matching TRBD1 (5 bases). The CDR3 extends over 16 amino acids. Looked up from germline, CDR1 is SQVTM and CDR2 is ANQGSEA. The ends were cut back, 3 bases at V and 0 bases at J, with 17 bases in the middle. CDR3 residues: CSVDPRGVPLNTEAFF. DNA for the CDR3: TGCAGCGTTGATCCTAGGGGTGTTCCCTTGAACACTGAAGCTTTCTTT.

The table lists this clonotype with a few counts. The V call is TRBV2, the J call TRBJ2-1; D gene uncertain. The CDR3 has 17 residues. Germline V gene lookup returns CDR1 SNHLY and CDR2 FYNNEI. V was shortened by 3 bases and J by 1 base, with 16 bases between the two germline ends. CDR3 sequence (DNA): TGTGCCAGCAGTGAGGACCCGACGGCTTCGTCCTACAATGAGCAGTTCTTC. Translation: CASSEDPTASSYNEQFF.

The chain links TRBV5-1 to TRBJ2-7, with D unresolved. The CDR3 runs 17 residues. The germline gives CDR1 SGHRS, CDR2 YFSETQ. Deletions cut 7 bases from V and 2 bases from J, with 25 bases between. The CDR3 region has the DNA TGCGCCAGCTGGGGTTGGGGTGCCGCCGTTGGGGCCTACGAGCAGTACTTC. The encoded protein is CASWGWGAAVGAYEQYF.

The rearrangement links TRBV7-9 to TRBJ2-5; 12 bases align to TRBD1. Trimming removed 5 bases from V and 5 bases from J; junction bases left unmatched: 6. Germline V gene data show CDR1 as SEHNR and CDR2 as FQNEAQ (reference sequence). This CDR3 contains 15 residues. CDR3 DNA: TGTGCCAGCAGCGCTGGGACAGGGGGCGGGGAGACCCAGTACTTC. Amino acid sequence: CASSAGTGGGETQYF.

The chain carries TRBV11-3 and TRBJ2-1; TRBD2 matches at 7 bases. The CDR3 covers 17 residues. The J segment lost 1 base and the V segment lost 0 bases, leaving 6 bases of the junction unmatched. CDR1 and CDR2 from the germline V gene are SGHNT and YENEEA. This CDR3 reads CASSLEVGRESYNEQFF. DNA of the CDR3: TGTGCCAGCAGCTTAGAAGTTGGGCGGGAGTCCTACAATGAGCAGTTCTTC.

This clonotype showed up just a few times. V gene TRBV7-6 combines with J gene TRBJ1-5, with 8 nucleotides matching TRBD1. CDR1 is SGHVS and CDR2 is FNYEAQ in the germline V gene. This CDR3 comprises 18 residues. The junction had 15 bases not matched to a gene; V was cut back by 3 bases and J by 5 bases. CDR3 sequence: CASSFRAGGGQLDQPQHF. The CDR3 DNA reads as TGTGCCAGCAGCTTCAGGGCAGGGGGCGGACAATTGGATCAGCCCCAGCATTTT.

This clonotype was observed a few times. The CDR3 region is CSAREGGSYEQYV. The CDR3 DNA is TGCAGTGCTAGAGAAGGCGGCTCCTACGAGCAGTACGTC. This chain joins TRBV20-1 and TRBJ2-7; D remains unclear. The CDR3 is made up of 13 amino acids. Trimming took 0 bases from V and 0 from J, leaving 6 bases between them. CDR1 and CDR2 from the germline V gene are DFQATT and SNEGSKA (reference sequence).

The V and J genes are TRBV7-9 and TRBJ2-7, with D unresolved. The CDR3 spans 12 residues. Germline V lookup: CDR1 SEHNR, CDR2 FQNEAQ (reference sequence). The V and J ends lost 6 bases and 3 bases respectively, with 9 bases between them. CDR3 in DNA: TGTGCCAGCAGTTCACTGAACTACGAGCAGTACTTC. Its protein product is CASSSLNYEQYF.

This clonotype has only a few counts. This rearrangement joins TRBV4-1 to TRBJ1-5, with TRBD1 matching over 9 bases. CDR1 is MGHRA and CDR2 is YSYEKL in the germline V gene. This CDR3 has 15 amino acids. The trim removed 0 bases at V and 5 bases at J, leaving 2 bases unmatched. The CDR3 here is CASSQDRTGDQPQHF. Written as DNA, the CDR3 is TGCGCCAGCAGCCAAGATCGGACAGGGGATCAGCCCCAGCATTTT.

This clonotype was counted at least ten times. The chain couples TRBV6-1 to TRBJ2-2, with 9 nucleotides matching TRBD1. The V and J ends lost 11 bases and 4 bases, in that order; junction bases with no gene match: 8. CDR1 and CDR2 (germline): MNHNS, SASEGT. The CDR3 extends over 14 amino acids. CDR3 nucleotides: TGTGCCTCTGACAGGGGGGAGAGCACCGGGGAGCTGTTTTTT. It is translated as CASDRGESTGELFF.

The chain couples TRBV20-1 to TRBJ2-1; D is ambiguous. CDR1 is DFQATT and CDR2 is SNEGSKA in the germline V gene (reference sequence). This CDR3 comprises 14 residues. The V and J ends lost 3 bases and 5 bases respectively, with 14 bases between them. The CDR3 DNA reads TGCAGTGCTAGGACTTTCACTCGGCACAATGAGCAGTTCTTC. This codes for CSARTFTRHNEQFF.

This clonotype was recorded a few times. The rearrangement joins TRBV11-2 to TRBJ2-7; D is perhaps TRBD2 (6 bases). The CDR3 loop spans 15 amino acids. Trimming cost V 1 base and J 5 bases, with 15 bases left between them. Per germline, CDR1 SGHAT and CDR2 FQNNGV. The CDR3 protein is CASSLAGRGMDEQYV. CDR3 coding DNA: TGTGCCAGCAGCTTAGCCGGTCGGGGGATGGACGAGCAGTACGTC.

V is TRBV20-1 and J is TRBJ2-5, with a weak D call TRBD2 (5 bases). This CDR3 region has 13 residues. From germline, CDR1 is DFQATT and CDR2 SNEGSKA (reference sequence). The CDR3 region is CSPVSRVTETQYF. CDR3 nucleotides: TGCAGCCCGGTTTCGAGGGTTACGGAGACCCAGTACTTC.

This clonotype has ten or more counts. The CDR3 region is CASRGTVYGYTF. As DNA, the CDR3 is TGTGCCAGCAGGGGGACAGTCTATGGCTACACCTTC. The chain is built from TRBV12-3 or TRBV12-4 and TRBJ1-2; 7 bases match TRBD1. This CDR3 has 12 residues. Trimming cost V 6 bases and J 4 bases; bases outside gene matches: 2.

This clonotype appeared many times. The V call is TRBV9, the J call TRBJ2-5, with 13 bases fitting TRBD2. V lost 7 bases, J lost 1 base, and 1 base stayed unmatched. The CDR3 spans 14 residues. Looked up from germline, CDR1 is SGDLS and CDR2 is YYNGEE. CDR3: CASGTSGIQETQYF. The CDR3 DNA reads TGTGCCAGCGGGACTAGCGGGATCCAAGAGACCCAGTACTTC.

This clonotype was seen more than once but under ten times. This rearrangement joins TRBV4-1 to TRBJ1-3; D might be TRBD1 (6 bases). This CDR3 is built from 14 residues. The germline V gene encodes CDR1 MGHRA and CDR2 YSYEKL. Trimming pared 5 bases from V and 7 bases from J, leaving 15 bases between. CDR3 in DNA: TGCGCCAGCAGCGAAGTTGGGGGCCTGAACACCATATATTTT. Amino acid sequence: CASSEVGGLNTIYF.

This clonotype was observed a handful of times. The chain couples TRBV20-1 to TRBJ2-3, with 8 bases identical to TRBD1. The germline CDR1 and CDR2 sequences are DFQATT and SNEGSKA (reference sequence). Germline trimming cut 3 bases from V and 2 bases from J; bases unmatched to any gene: 4. This CDR3 has 14 amino acids. The CDR3 DNA follows: TGCAGTGCTAGTGGACAGGGACTCACAGATACGCAGTATTTT. Its translation is CSASGQGLTDTQYF.

This clonotype was counted at least ten times. The rearrangement uses TRBV25-1 and TRBJ1-5, with a possible D match to TRBD1 (5 bases). Germline assignment: CDR1 MGHDK and CDR2 SYGVNS. CDR3 size: 14 residues. V dropped 4 bases and J dropped 6 bases, with 13 bases sitting between them. CDR3 sequence (DNA): TGTGCCAGCAGTGCAGGGATCGGGGGTCAGCCCCAGCATTTT. Translation gives CASSAGIGGQPQHF.

This clonotype was seen only a few times. This chain uses TRBV7-9 with TRBJ2-1; D is unclear. Germline loops: CDR1 SEHNR, CDR2 FQNEAQ (reference sequence). Trimming removed 5 bases at V and 6 bases at J, with 14 bases between. The CDR3 runs to 14 residues. The chain's CDR3 is CASSPPKRGNEQFF. The CDR3 coding sequence is TGTGCCAGCAGCCCACCCAAGAGAGGCAATGAGCAGTTCTTC.